These 23 T cell receptor beta chains were sequenced from one sample in a study of blood T cell repertoires in COVID-19. Sequencing used immunoSEQ multiplex PCR; TCRdb keeps in-frame clones, though not all of them. The table records more than 150,000 clones, around 90% of them present only once. The sequenced material came from peripheral blood. These receptor sequences come from a man in his fifties or sixties with acute or convalescent COVID-19.

The rearrangement uses TRBV7-2 and TRBJ1-1; 8 nucleotides agree with TRBD1. The CDR3 runs to 19 residues. Germline loops: CDR1 SGHTA, CDR2 FQGNSA. V was clipped by 1 base and J by 0 bases; unmatched bases: 13. The CDR3 DNA sequence: TGTGCCAGCAGCTTAGGACGTTTCGGGACAGGCTTACTGAACACTGAAGCTTTCTTT. Amino acids: CASSLGRFGTGLLNTEAFF. Full variable domain (remainder filled in from reference TRBV7-2 and TRBJ1-1): GAGVSQSPSNKVTEKGKDVELRCDPISGHTALYWYRQSLGQGLEFLIYFQGNSAPDKSGLPSDRFSAERTGGSVSTLTIQRTQQEDSAVYLCASSLGRFGTGLLNTEAFFGQGTRLTVV.

The chain joins TRBV5-1 to TRBJ1-5; D might be TRBD1 (5 bases). The CDR3 covers 17 residues. CDR1 and CDR2 (germline): SGHRS, YFSETQ. Trimming took off 0 bases at V and 2 bases at J, with 15 bases between the two ends. CDR3 nucleotide sequence: TGCGCCAGCAGCTTGGGCGTGGATCGGGGGGGCAATCAGCCCCAGCATTTT. Translating it yields CASSLGVDRGGNQPQHF. Variable domain in full (rest from reference TRBV5-1 and TRBJ1-5): KAGVTQTPRYLIKTRGQQVTLSCSPISGHRSVSWYQQTPGQGLQFLFEYFSETQRNKGNFPGRFSGRQFSNSRSEMNVSTLELGDSALYLCASSLGVDRGGNQPQHFGDGTRLSIL.

This clone appeared a single time. The genes are TRBV7-3 and TRBJ2-6; no clear D gene. CDR3 length: 15 residues. With 6 bases removed from V and 1 base from J, the gap between germline ends came to 10 bases. Germline V lookup: CDR1 SGHTA, CDR2 FQGTGA. CDR3: CASRPGGSGANVLTF. The CDR3 bases are TGTGCCAGCAGACCCGGCGGTTCTGGGGCCAACGTCCTGACTTTC.

The chain couples TRBV18 to TRBJ1-1; TRBD1 matches at 9 bases. The germline V gene has CDR1 KGHSH and CDR2 LQKENI. J was trimmed by 5 bases and V by 3 bases; bases with no gene match: 10. The CDR3 is 16 residues long. CDR3 nucleotide sequence: TGTGCCAGCTCACCGCCTGTGGACAGGGGATGGACTGAAGCTTTCTTT. Translated, it gives CASSPPVDRGWTEAFF.

This clone was seen only a few times. The chain links TRBV4-1 to TRBJ1-5; D is unclear. Germline lookup yields CDR1 MGHRA and CDR2 YSYEKL. The CDR3 has 13 amino acids. V was clipped by 2 bases and J by 5 bases, with 7 bases between them. The CDR3 coding sequence is TGCGCCAGCAGCCAATTCTTCGATCAGCCCCAGCATTTT. As protein: CASSQFFDQPQHF.

The gene calls are TRBV3-1 (or the pseudogene TRBV3-2) and TRBJ1-1; a possible D gene is TRBD1 (6 bases). V lost 1 base and J lost 1, with 16 bases in between. CDR1 is LGHDT, CDR2 YNNKEL, per germline (reference sequence). This CDR3 comprises 17 residues. Here the CDR3 reads CASSQGRGKRTNTEAFF. The DNA for the CDR3 is TGTGCCAGCAGCCAAGGAAGGGGGAAGCGGACGAACACTGAAGCTTTCTTT.

The sample holds one count of this clone. This chain joins TRBV5-1 and TRBJ1-5; D may be TRBD1 (6 bases). V was trimmed by 1 base and J by 6 bases, leaving 14 bases between them. Germline V gene lookup returns CDR1 SGHRS and CDR2 YFSETQ. The CDR3 extends over 15 amino acids. The CDR3 DNA sequence: TGCGCCAGCAGCTTGCTCGGCGGGGGCGGTCAGCCCCAGCATTTT. Translated: CASSLLGGGGQPQHF.

The V call is TRBV29-1, the J call TRBJ2-1, with TRBD1 matching 8 bases. Germline CDR1 reads SQVTM; CDR2 reads ANQGSEA. The trim removed 2 bases at V and 2 bases at J, leaving 8 bases unmatched. The CDR3 is made up of 16 amino acids. The CDR3 loop reads CSVEWQGAFAYNEQFF. The CDR3 coding sequence is TGCAGCGTTGAATGGCAGGGGGCTTTCGCCTACAATGAGCAGTTCTTC.

The J gene is TRBJ2-3, the V gene TRBV2, with 9 bases fitting TRBD2. Per the germline V gene, CDR1 is SNHLY and CDR2 is FYNNEI. V dropped 3 bases and J dropped 2; count of bases not matched to a gene: 6. This CDR3 has 16 amino acids. The CDR3 DNA follows: TGTGCCAGCAGTGACCTTAGCGGGAGACCCACAGATACGCAGTATTTT. Its translation is CASSDLSGRPTDTQYF.

The chain recombines TRBV10-3 with TRBJ2-5, with no clear D. V was cut by 6 bases and J by 9 bases, with 17 bases left in between. This CDR3 has 13 residues. Germline CDR1 reads ENHRY; CDR2 reads SYGVKD. CDR3 amino acids: CAISPQSENAQYF. In DNA, the CDR3 is TGTGCCATCAGCCCACAATCGGAGAATGCCCAGTACTTC.

This chain joins TRBV5-6 and TRBJ2-5; TRBD2 aligns across 10 bases. The germline CDR1 and CDR2 sequences are SGHDT and YYEEEE. Unmatched junction bases numbered 5, after V lost 1 base and J lost 5 bases. There are 15 residues in the CDR3. This CDR3 is CASSLSSGSSETQYF. The CDR3 DNA reads TGTGCCAGCAGCTTGTCTAGCGGGAGTTCGGAGACCCAGTACTTC.

J is TRBJ1-5 and V is TRBV30; 7 positions agree with TRBD1. CDR3 length: 13 amino acids. V lost 2 bases, J lost 7 bases, and 5 bases stayed unmatched. Germline values: CDR1 GTSNPN, CDR2 SVGIG (reference sequence). The CDR3, as DNA: TGTGCCTGGAGTACAGGGGTCTTACAGCCCCAGCATTTT. It translates to CAWSTGVLQPQHF.

The rearrangement joins TRBV30 to TRBJ1-5; D is uncertain. V was shortened by 8 bases and J by 7 bases, with 18 bases between the two germline ends. CDR3 size: 13 residues. Germline V gene data show CDR1 as GTSNPN and CDR2 as SVGIG (reference sequence). The CDR3 bases are TGTGCCCTAGATCCTACTGAGGCGCAGCCCCAGCATTTT. Translation: CALDPTEAQPQHF. The entire variable domain, with the rest obtained from reference TRBV30 and TRBJ1-5, is as follows: SQTIHQWPATLVQPVGSPLSLECTVEGTSNPNLYWYRQAAGRGLQLLFYSVGIGQISSEVPQNLSASRPQDRQFILSSKKLLLSDSGFYLCALDPTEAQPQHFGDGTRLSIL.

This clone was counted between two and nine times. This chain connects TRBV4-2 to TRBJ1-5; possibly TRBD1 for D (5 bases). Trimming pared 1 base from V and 6 bases from J, leaving 13 bases between. Germline V lookup: CDR1 LGHNA, CDR2 YNFKEQ. The CDR3 extends over 15 amino acids. CDR3 region: CASSQVSGGSQPQHF. The CDR3 DNA sequence: TGTGCCAGCAGCCAAGTTTCGGGGGGTAGTCAGCCCCAGCATTTT.

The chain has TRBV5-4 and TRBJ2-2; 10 positions agree with TRBD1. CDR1 is SGHNT and CDR2 is YYREEE in the germline V gene (reference sequence). V lost 3 bases to trimming and J lost 7 bases; unmatched junction nucleotides: 6. The CDR3 covers 15 residues. The CDR3 spells CASSYGTGDVGELFF. DNA of the CDR3: TGTGCCAGCAGCTACGGGACAGGGGACGTCGGGGAGCTGTTTTTT.

The J gene is TRBJ1-2, the V gene TRBV12-3 or TRBV12-4, with TRBD1 matching over 10 bases. Trimming took 5 bases from V and 7 from J; bases not matched to a gene: 4. This CDR3 has 13 residues. CDR3 in amino acids: CASSSDRGLGYTF. The CDR3 DNA follows: TGTGCCAGCAGTAGCGACAGGGGGCTTGGCTACACCTTC.

The V gene is TRBV28, the J gene TRBJ1-6, with TRBD1 matching 9 bases. The V gene end was trimmed by 5 bases and the J gene end by 7 bases; junction bases not matched to a gene: 6. In germline, CDR1 is MDHEN, CDR2 SYDVKM. The CDR3 is 15 amino acids. CDR3 region: CASSTATGGNSPLHF. The CDR3 DNA reads as TGTGCCAGCAGTACAGCGACAGGGGGGAATTCACCCCTCCACTTT. Using reference TRBV28 and TRBJ1-6 for the parts outside the CDR3, the full variable domain is DVKVTQSSRYLVKRTGEKVFLECVQDMDHENMFWYRQDPGLGLRLIYFSYDVKMKEKGDIPEGYSVSREKKERFSLILESASTNQTSMYLCASSTATGGNSPLHFGNGTRLTVT.

This clone was seen only once. The V gene is TRBV6-5, the J gene TRBJ1-4; 7 positions match TRBD1. Germline V gives CDR1 MNHEY, CDR2 SVGAGI. CDR3 length equals 14 residues. The V and J ends lost 6 bases and 8 bases, in that order; junction bases with no gene match: 9. The CDR3 bases are TGTGCCAGCAGCCTTGACAGGGCAGGGGAAAAACTGTTTTTT. Translating gives CASSLDRAGEKLFF.

V and J are TRBV6-2 or TRBV6-3 and TRBJ1-6; D ambiguous. Germline-derived CDR1 and CDR2 are MNHEY and SVGEGT. The CDR3 is 12 residues long. Trimming took off 5 bases at V and 8 bases at J, with 7 bases between the two ends. Written as DNA, the CDR3 is TGTGCCAGCAGTGACCAGGATTCACCCCTCCACTTT. It is translated as CASSDQDSPLHF.

The chain employs TRBV30 and TRBJ1-2, with D perhaps matching TRBD1 (5 bases). The CDR3 length is 13 residues. Deletions cut 2 bases from V and 2 bases from J, with 9 bases between. The germline V gene encodes CDR1 GTSNPN and CDR2 SVGIG (reference sequence). CDR3 residues: CAWSKGFNYGYTF. The CDR3 nucleotides are TGTGCCTGGAGTAAGGGGTTCAACTATGGCTACACCTTC.

The chain is built from TRBV5-1 and TRBJ2-1; D is possibly TRBD2 (6 bases). From germline, CDR1 is SGHRS and CDR2 YFSETQ. The CDR3 consists of 15 residues. Deletions cut 4 bases from V and 6 bases from J, with 17 bases between. The CDR3 region is CASSAGPRVANEQFF. The CDR3 DNA is TGCGCCAGCAGCGCGGGGCCCCGGGTGGCCAATGAGCAGTTCTTC.

The J gene is TRBJ2-5, the V gene TRBV5-4; 8 bases map to TRBD1. V dropped 4 bases and J dropped 5; count of bases not matched to a gene: 7. The CDR3 is 14 amino acids. Germline values: CDR1 SGHNT, CDR2 YYREEE (reference sequence). As DNA, the CDR3 is TGTGCCAGCAGCCCACAGGGGGTGGGGGAGACCCAGTACTTC. This codes for CASSPQGVGETQYF.

The chain uses TRBV19 and TRBJ1-5, with no clear D. V shed 5 bases and J shed 0 bases, with 11 bases lying between them. CDR3 length: 15 amino acids. Per germline, CDR1 LNHDA and CDR2 SQIVND (reference sequence). This CDR3 reads CASSAPVYSNQPQHF. CDR3 DNA sequence: TGTGCCAGTAGTGCCCCGGTTTATAGCAATCAGCCCCAGCATTTT. Variable domain in full (rest from reference TRBV19 and TRBJ1-5): DGGITQSPKYLFRKEGQNVTLSCEQNLNHDAMYWYRQDPGQGLRLIYYSQIVNDFQKGDIAEGYSVSREKKESFPLTVTSAQKNPTAFYLCASSAPVYSNQPQHFGDGTRLSIL.